These 14 T cell receptor beta chains share one sample of origin, sequenced in a study of Graves' ophthalmopathy and Graves' hyperthyroidism. Using RNA transcripts, the TCR beta CDR3 regions were amplified. An initial RT-PCR round employing HTBI primers preceded a second-round multiplex PCR. Each CDR3 protein gets one entry after TCRdb re-called the multiplex PCR reads with MiXCR. The sample consists of over 650,000 distinct CDR3 sequences, about two fifths of them appearing once. Sequencing was performed on peripheral blood. The receptors originated from an adult man with Graves' ophthalmopathy.

This clonotype was seen more than once but under ten times. The V and J genes are TRBV9 and TRBJ2-2; 7 bases are shared with TRBD1. The trim removed 3 bases at V and 7 bases at J, leaving 6 bases unmatched. CDR3 size: 14 residues. CDR1 SGDLS and CDR2 YYNGEE come from the germline V gene. CDR3 in amino acids: CASSAGTAGGELFF. The CDR3 nucleotides are TGTGCCAGCAGCGCAGGGACAGCTGGCGGGGAGCTGTTTTTT.

The chain has TRBV11-1 and TRBJ2-7, with TRBD2 matching 9 bases. The DNA end is more similar to TRBJ2-1, so the J call may be wrong. The CDR3 runs 13 residues. Looked up from germline, CDR1 is SGHAT and CDR2 is FQDESV (reference sequence). The chain's CDR3 is CAILAGREGVQFF. The CDR3 bases are TGTGCCATCCTAGCGGGGAGGGAGGGGGTGCAGTTCTTC.

Concerning this clonotype: A single base separates this from a much larger clone, so it may be a read error. The V and J genes are TRBV13 and TRBJ2-5; no definite D call. Germline V gene sequence: CDR1 PRHDT, CDR2 FYEKMQ (reference sequence). The CDR3 covers 15 residues. Trimming pared 4 bases from V and 1 base from J, leaving 13 bases between. Here the CDR3 DNA reads TGTGCCAGCAGCTCGAAGGTACGGTCCCAAGAGACCCAGTACTTC. This gives the protein CASSSKVRSQETQYF.

The rearrangement uses TRBV27 and TRBJ1-1; D is unclear. The CDR3 has 16 residues. V was cut by 3 bases and J by 5 bases, with 19 bases left in between. Germline CDR1 is MNHEY and CDR2 is SMNVEV (reference sequence). The CDR3 loop reads CASSFGTRLRKTEAFF. The CDR3 DNA reads as TGTGCCAGCAGTTTCGGTACCCGACTGAGGAAGACTGAAGCTTTCTTT.

The J gene is TRBJ2-7, the V gene TRBV7-8; D is perhaps TRBD2 (7 bases). From germline, CDR1 is SGHVS and CDR2 FQNEAQ. V was clipped by 5 bases and J by 7 bases, with 21 bases between them. CDR3 length: 15 residues. CDR3 DNA: TGTGCCAGCAGCCCAGCCGGGGGGCCGGTCGGAGAGCAGTACTTC. Encoded protein: CASSPAGGPVGEQYF.

Comment on this clonotype: A much larger clone sits a single nucleotide away, making a read error possible. Here the CDR3 DNA reads TGTGCCACCAGTGAGCGCCGGACAGGGCTTCGGGAGACCCAGTACTTC. Translated: CATSERRTGLRETQYF. V usage is TRBV24-1 and J usage is TRBJ2-5; the match to TRBD1 covers 8 bases. The germline gives CDR1 KGHDR, CDR2 SFDVKD. V trimming: 4 bases; J trimming: 5 bases; junction bases outside the gene matches: 11. The CDR3 is made up of 16 amino acids.

The J gene is TRBJ1-1, the V gene TRBV3-1; maybe TRBD1 (6 bases). The CDR3 runs to 12 residues. Trimming cost V 4 bases and J 11 bases, with 14 bases left between them. Germline-derived CDR1 and CDR2 are LGHDT and YNNKEL (reference sequence). This chain's CDR3 is CASSLTGFGAFF. The CDR3 nucleotides read TGTGCCAGCAGCCTAACAGGGTTCGGCGCTTTCTTT.

A few counts support this clonotype. In DNA form, the CDR3 reads TGTGCCAGCAGTCCCGAGGGGAGCTCTGGAAACACCATATATTTT. Its translation: CASSPEGSSGNTIYF. This sequence joins TRBV6-5 and TRBJ1-3; a possible D gene is TRBD1 (5 bases). V was cut by 5 bases and J by 0 bases, with 11 bases left in between. This CDR3 has 15 amino acids. Germline lookup yields CDR1 MNHEY and CDR2 SVGAGI.

In its sample, this clonotype was seen many times. The chain recombines TRBV29-1 with TRBJ1-2; D gene unclear. The CDR3 extends over 11 amino acids. V lost 5 bases, J lost 4 bases, and 8 bases lay in between. Germline lookup yields CDR1 SQVTM and CDR2 ANQGSEA. This CDR3 reads CSVIGTYGYTF. CDR3 sequence (DNA): TGCAGCGTTATAGGAACCTATGGCTACACCTTC.

This sequence joins TRBV2 and TRBJ2-7; 9 nucleotides align to TRBD2. The CDR3 runs 14 residues. Germline CDR1 is SNHLY and CDR2 is FYNNEI. J gave up 4 bases and V 8 bases, and 9 bases lay outside the gene matches. The CDR3 loop reads CASPTAGGGYEQYF. CDR3 DNA sequence: TGTGCCAGCCCAACAGCGGGGGGCGGTTACGAGCAGTACTTC. The complete variable domain, with remaining parts taken from reference TRBV2 and TRBJ2-7, reads EPEVTQTPSHQVTQMGQEVILRCVPISNHLYFYWYRQILGQKVEFLVSFYNNEISEKSEIFDDQFSVERPDGSNFTLKIRSTKLEDSAMYFCASPTAGGGYEQYFGPGTRLTVT.

This clonotype was observed many times. CDR3 amino acids: CATGGRNTEAFF. CDR3 DNA sequence: TGCGCCACAGGGGGTCGGAACACTGAAGCTTTCTTT. This chain uses TRBV10-2 with TRBJ1-1; 7 bases map to TRBD1. CDR3 length: 12 residues. V was pared by 10 bases and J by 1 base, with 3 bases of the junction left unmatched. The germline V gene encodes CDR1 WSHSY and CDR2 SAAADI.

This chain connects TRBV24-1 to TRBJ1-5; 7 bases agree with TRBD1. The CDR3 covers 16 residues. CDR1 KGHDR and CDR2 SFDVKD come from the germline V gene. V was pared by 3 bases and J by 7 bases, with 11 bases of the junction left unmatched. The CDR3 reads CATSDTGTAPRQPQHF. The DNA of the CDR3 is TGTGCCACCAGTGATACCGGGACAGCGCCCAGGCAGCCCCAGCATTTT.

This clonotype was recorded many times. V is TRBV9 and J is TRBJ1-5; D remains unclear. V was clipped by 5 bases and J by 6 bases, with 12 bases between them. CDR3 size: 13 residues. CDR1 and CDR2 from the germline V gene are SGDLS and YYNGEE. CDR3 amino acids: CASSSGVGQPQHF. DNA for the CDR3: TGTGCCAGCAGTTCCGGGGTGGGTCAGCCCCAGCATTTT. The whole variable domain, filled in from reference TRBV9 and TRBJ1-5, reads DSGVTQTPKHLITATGQRVTLRCSPRSGDLSVYWYQQSLDQGLQFLIQYYNGEERAKGNILERFSAQQFPDLHSELNLSSLELGDSALYFCASSSGVGQPQHFGDGTRLSIL.

In this sample, this clonotype turned up once. A read error may be the cause here, since a much bigger clone is one base away. The genes are TRBV20-1 and TRBJ1-6; no reliable D call. This CDR3 has 13 residues. Per germline, CDR1 DFQATT and CDR2 SNEGSKA (reference sequence). The DNA for the CDR3 is TGCAGTGCACCGACATCTGCCCAGTCACCCCTCCGCTTT. This codes for CSAPTSAQSPLRF.